The 11 T cell receptor beta chains below all came from one sample that was sequenced in a study of T cells in Graves' hyperthyroidism and ophthalmopathy. Amplified TCR beta CDR3 regions came from RNA transcripts. TCR CDR3 underwent first-round RT-PCR with the HTBI primer set. In TCRdb, the multiplex PCR reads were re-called with MiXCR into one record per CDR3 protein. The repertoire has almost 600,000 distinct CDR3 sequences, about half of them found once; the top ten carry roughly 7.7%. Specimen: peripheral blood or thyroid tissue (not recorded which). The receptors stem from a woman younger than 30 with Graves' hyperthyroidism.

This clonotype was recorded once. The chain employs TRBV10-3 and TRBJ2-7; 7 bases are a match to TRBD2. The CDR3 covers 15 residues. The ends lost 3 bases at V and 4 bases at J; junction bases unmatched: 9. The germline CDR1 and CDR2 sequences are ENHRY and SYGVKD. CDR3 nucleotides: TGTGCCATCAGTGATGGCGGGAGTAACGGGTACGAGCAGTACTTC. This gives the protein CAISDGGSNGYEQYF.

This clonotype occurred many times. The V gene is TRBV6-2 or TRBV6-3, the J gene TRBJ1-2; D call uncertain. Per germline, CDR1 MNHEY and CDR2 SVGEGT. The CDR3 extends over 13 amino acids. V was cut by 0 bases and J by 5 bases, with 7 bases left in between. The CDR3 DNA reads TGTGCCAGCAGTTACTCGATTGGTTATGGCTACACCTTC. Translation gives CASSYSIGYGYTF.

This clonotype was counted many times. This chain uses TRBV18 with TRBJ1-5; D is ambiguous. Trimming stripped 3 bases from V and 3 bases from J, with 6 bases between. The CDR3 has 13 residues. The V gene's germline CDR1 is KGHSH and CDR2 LQKENI. The CDR3: CASSPNPNQPQHF. In DNA, the CDR3 is TGTGCCAGCTCACCCAATCCCAATCAGCCCCAGCATTTT.

The chain has TRBV7-9 and TRBJ1-2; D gene uncertain. The CDR3 is made up of 8 amino acids. Germline V gene lookup returns CDR1 SEHNR and CDR2 FQNEAQ (reference sequence). Deletions cut 8 bases from V and 11 bases from J, with 6 bases between. The CDR3 reads CASPLYTF. CDR3 DNA sequence: TGTGCCAGCCCCCTTTACACCTTC. The whole variable domain, remainder taken from reference TRBV7-9 and TRBJ1-2, is DTGVSQNPRHKITKRGQNVTFRCDPISEHNRLYWYRQTLGQGPEFLTYFQNEAQLEKSRLLSDRFSAERPKGSFSTLEIQRTEQGDSAMYLCASPLYTFGSGTRLTVV.

The V call is TRBV7-2, the J call TRBJ2-7, with 14 bases aligning to TRBD2. V dropped 3 bases and J dropped 6; count of bases not matched to a gene: 16. This CDR3 is 19 amino acids long. Looked up from germline, CDR1 is SGHTA and CDR2 is FQGNSA. CDR3 loop: CASSFTTPGGTSGRSEQYF. DNA for the CDR3: TGTGCCAGCAGCTTTACGACTCCAGGGGGGACTAGCGGGAGATCCGAGCAGTACTTC.

This clonotype occurred many times. The V and J genes are TRBV7-9 and TRBJ2-7, with D possibly matching TRBD1 (6 bases). The ends were cut back, 3 bases at V and 2 bases at J, with 8 bases in the middle. Germline CDR1 reads SEHNR; CDR2 reads FQNEAQ (reference sequence). CDR3 length: 13 residues. Written as DNA, the CDR3 is TGTGCCAGCAGCTTGGACAGAGCCTACGAGCAGTACTTC. It encodes CASSLDRAYEQYF. The full variable domain, rest sourced from reference TRBV7-9 and TRBJ2-7, is DTGVSQNPRHKITKRGQNVTFRCDPISEHNRLYWYRQTLGQGPEFLTYFQNEAQLEKSRLLSDRFSAERPKGSFSTLEIQRTEQGDSAMYLCASSLDRAYEQYFGPGTRLTVT.

Concerning this clonotype: An end of the junction does not agree with germline; a read error may underlie this. The CDR3 reads CATSDTAAANTGELSW. The CDR3 region has the DNA TGTGCCACCAGTGATACGGCAGCTGCGAACACCGGGGAGCTGTCTTGG. The J gene is TRBJ2-2, the V gene TRBV24-1; TRBD2 is a possible D gene (5 bases). This CDR3 region has 16 residues. The germline gives CDR1 KGHDR, CDR2 SFDVKD.

This clonotype was detected many times. This chain connects TRBV5-4 to TRBJ1-2; D is perhaps TRBD1 (5 bases). CDR1 is SGHNT, CDR2 YYREEE, per germline (reference sequence). The CDR3 loop spans 13 amino acids. V was clipped by 8 bases and J by 14 bases, with 25 bases between them. The DNA for the CDR3 is TGTGCCAGACGCCATTTGGGGGACTCCTCTTGGACCTTC. Its protein is CARRHLGDSSWTF.

This clonotype was counted at least ten times. The V gene is TRBV4-1, the J gene TRBJ1-6; D not certain. The CDR3 is made up of 12 amino acids. The germline V gene encodes CDR1 MGHRA and CDR2 YSYEKL. The V gene lost 2 bases and the J gene lost 10 bases, with 6 bases spanning the gap. CDR3 nucleotide sequence: TGCGCCAGCAGCCAACCGCGATCACCCCTCCACTTT. Its translation is CASSQPRSPLHF.

The CDR3 spells CSRLIGTGRRNYGYTF. CDR3 bases: TGCAGCCGCCTGATTGGGACAGGGAGGAGGAACTATGGCTACACCTTC. The rearrangement links TRBV29-1 to TRBJ1-2, with 9 nucleotides matching TRBD1. Germline values: CDR1 SQVTM, CDR2 ANQGSEA. The CDR3 has 16 amino acids. V lost 8 bases and J lost 2; bases outside the gene matches: 15.

This clonotype turned up a few times. The chain couples TRBV4-3 to TRBJ1-5; 7 bases agree with TRBD1. Trimming cost V 4 bases and J 7 bases; bases outside gene matches: 13. The CDR3 runs to 16 residues. Germline V gene sequence: CDR1 LGHNA, CDR2 YSLEER. CDR3 protein: CASSLTKGGGGQPQHF. Written as DNA, the CDR3 is TGCGCCAGCAGCCTCACTAAAGGGGGCGGAGGACAGCCCCAGCATTTT.